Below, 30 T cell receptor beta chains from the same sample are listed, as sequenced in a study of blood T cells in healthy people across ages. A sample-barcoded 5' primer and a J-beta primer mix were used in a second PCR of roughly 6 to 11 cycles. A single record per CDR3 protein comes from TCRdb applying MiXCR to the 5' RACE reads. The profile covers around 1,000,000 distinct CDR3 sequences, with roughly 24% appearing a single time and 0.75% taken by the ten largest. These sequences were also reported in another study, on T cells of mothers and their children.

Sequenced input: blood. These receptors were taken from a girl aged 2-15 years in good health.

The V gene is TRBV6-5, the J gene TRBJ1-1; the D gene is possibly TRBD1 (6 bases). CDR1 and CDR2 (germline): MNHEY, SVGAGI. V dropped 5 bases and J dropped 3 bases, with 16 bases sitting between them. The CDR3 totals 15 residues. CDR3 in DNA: TGTGCCAGCAGTCCAACAGGGATGGGGGACACTGAAGCTTTCTTT. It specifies CASSPTGMGDTEAFF.

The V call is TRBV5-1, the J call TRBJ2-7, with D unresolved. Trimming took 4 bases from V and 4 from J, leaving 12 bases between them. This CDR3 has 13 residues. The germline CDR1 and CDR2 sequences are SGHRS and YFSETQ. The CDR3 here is CASSPDIGYEQYF. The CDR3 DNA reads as TGCGCCAGCAGCCCTGACATAGGGTACGAGCAGTACTTC.

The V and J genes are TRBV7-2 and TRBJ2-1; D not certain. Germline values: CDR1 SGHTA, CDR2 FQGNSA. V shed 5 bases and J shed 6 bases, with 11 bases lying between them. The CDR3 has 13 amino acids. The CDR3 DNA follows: TGTGCCAGCAGCCCCTCTTGGGGCAATGAGCAGTTCTTC. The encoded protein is CASSPSWGNEQFF.

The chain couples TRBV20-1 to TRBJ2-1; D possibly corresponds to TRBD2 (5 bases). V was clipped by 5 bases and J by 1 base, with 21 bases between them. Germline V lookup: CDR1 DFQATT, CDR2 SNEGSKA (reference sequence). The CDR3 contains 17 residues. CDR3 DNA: TGCAGTGCTCCGAGGCTTTTAGCGAGAATTTCCTACAATGAGCAGTTCTTC. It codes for CSAPRLLARISYNEQFF.

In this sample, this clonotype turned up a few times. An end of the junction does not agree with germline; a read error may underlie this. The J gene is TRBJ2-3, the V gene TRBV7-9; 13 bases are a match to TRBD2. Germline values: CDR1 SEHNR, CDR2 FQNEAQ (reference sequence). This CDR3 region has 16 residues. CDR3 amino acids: CASSQTSGGASDTQCF. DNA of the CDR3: TGTGCCAGCAGCCAAACTAGCGGGGGGGCATCCGATACGCAGTGTTTT.

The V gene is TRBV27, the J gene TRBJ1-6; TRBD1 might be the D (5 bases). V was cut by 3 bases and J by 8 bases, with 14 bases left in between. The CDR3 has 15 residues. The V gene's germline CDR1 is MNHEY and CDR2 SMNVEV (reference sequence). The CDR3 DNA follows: TGTGCCAGCAGTTTGGAGGCGACAGACCATTCACCCCTCCACTTT. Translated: CASSLEATDHSPLHF.

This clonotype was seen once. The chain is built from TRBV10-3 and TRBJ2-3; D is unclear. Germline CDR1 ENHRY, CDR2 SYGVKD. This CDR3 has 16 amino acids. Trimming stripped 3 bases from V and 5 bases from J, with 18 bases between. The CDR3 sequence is CAISDSTASGKDTQYF. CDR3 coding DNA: TGTGCCATCAGTGACTCGACGGCGAGTGGCAAAGATACGCAGTATTTT.

The CDR3 here is CSVDAGVSNTGELFF. CDR3 nucleotides: TGCAGCGTTGATGCGGGGGTTTCGAACACCGGGGAGCTGTTTTTT. The chain recombines TRBV29-1 with TRBJ2-2; 7 nucleotides line up with TRBD2. The germline V gene has CDR1 SQVTM and CDR2 ANQGSEA. V shed 3 bases and J 0 bases; nucleotides not matched to a gene: 4. The CDR3 runs to 15 residues.

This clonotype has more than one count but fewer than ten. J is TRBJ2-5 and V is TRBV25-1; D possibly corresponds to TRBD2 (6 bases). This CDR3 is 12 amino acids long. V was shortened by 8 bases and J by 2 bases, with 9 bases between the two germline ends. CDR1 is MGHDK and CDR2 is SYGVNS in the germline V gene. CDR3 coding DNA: TGTGCCAGCGGGGGGTTTCAAGAGACCCAGTACTTC. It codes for CASGGFQETQYF.

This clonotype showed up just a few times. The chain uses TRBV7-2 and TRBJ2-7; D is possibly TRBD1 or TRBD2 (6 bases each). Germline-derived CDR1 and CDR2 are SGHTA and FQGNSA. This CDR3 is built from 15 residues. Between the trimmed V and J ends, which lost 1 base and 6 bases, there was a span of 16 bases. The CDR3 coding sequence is TGTGCCAGCAGCTTAGAGGGGGGCAAGGGGAGCGAGCAGTACTTC. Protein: CASSLEGGKGSEQYF.

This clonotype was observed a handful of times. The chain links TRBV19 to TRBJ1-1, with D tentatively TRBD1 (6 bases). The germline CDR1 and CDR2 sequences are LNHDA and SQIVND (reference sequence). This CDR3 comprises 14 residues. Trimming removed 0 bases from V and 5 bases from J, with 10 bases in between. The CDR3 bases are TGTGCCAGTAGTATAGATGGAGGGGGGACTGAAGCTTTCTTT. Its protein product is CASSIDGGGTEAFF. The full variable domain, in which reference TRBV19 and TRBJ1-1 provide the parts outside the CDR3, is DGGITQSPKYLFRKEGQNVTLSCEQNLNHDAMYWYRQDPGQGLRLIYYSQIVNDFQKGDIAEGYSVSREKKESFPLTVTSAQKNPTAFYLCASSIDGGGTEAFFGQGTRLTVV.

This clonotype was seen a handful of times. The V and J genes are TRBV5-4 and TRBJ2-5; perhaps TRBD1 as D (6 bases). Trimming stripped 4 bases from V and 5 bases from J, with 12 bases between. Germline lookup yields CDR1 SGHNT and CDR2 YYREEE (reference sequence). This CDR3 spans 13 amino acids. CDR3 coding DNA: TGTGCCAGCAGCGAGAACAGGGTGGAGACCCAGTACTTC. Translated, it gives CASSENRVETQYF.

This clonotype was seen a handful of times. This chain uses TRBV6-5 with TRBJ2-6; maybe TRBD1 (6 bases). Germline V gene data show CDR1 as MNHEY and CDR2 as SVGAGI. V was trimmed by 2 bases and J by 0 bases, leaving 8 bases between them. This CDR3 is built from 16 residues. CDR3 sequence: CASSYGQLSGANVLTF. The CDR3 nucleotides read TGTGCCAGCAGTTACGGACAGCTCTCTGGGGCCAACGTCCTGACTTTC.

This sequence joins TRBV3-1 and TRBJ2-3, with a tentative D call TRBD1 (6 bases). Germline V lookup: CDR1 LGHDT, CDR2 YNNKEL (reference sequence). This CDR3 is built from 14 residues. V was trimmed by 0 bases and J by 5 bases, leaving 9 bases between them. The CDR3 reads CASSQEGGVDTQYF. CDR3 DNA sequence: TGTGCCAGCAGCCAAGAAGGGGGAGTAGATACGCAGTATTTT.

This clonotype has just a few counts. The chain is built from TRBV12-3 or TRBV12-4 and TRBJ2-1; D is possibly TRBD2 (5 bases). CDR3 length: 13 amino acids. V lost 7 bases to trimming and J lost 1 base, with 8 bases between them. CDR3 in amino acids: CASIEGSYNEQFF. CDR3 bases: TGTGCCAGCATTGAGGGATCCTACAATGAGCAGTTCTTC.

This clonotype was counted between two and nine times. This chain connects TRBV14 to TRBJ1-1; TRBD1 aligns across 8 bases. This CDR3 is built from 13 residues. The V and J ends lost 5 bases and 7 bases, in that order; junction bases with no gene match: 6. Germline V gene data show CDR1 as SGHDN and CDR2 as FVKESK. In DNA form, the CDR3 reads TGTGCCAGCAGCTATGGACAGGGCTATGAAGCTTTCTTT. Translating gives CASSYGQGYEAFF.

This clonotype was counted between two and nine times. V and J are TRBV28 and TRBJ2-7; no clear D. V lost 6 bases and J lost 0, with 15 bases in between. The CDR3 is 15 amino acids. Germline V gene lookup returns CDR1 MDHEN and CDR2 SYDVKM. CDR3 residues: CASRIQTAISYEQYF. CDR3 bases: TGTGCCAGCAGAATCCAAACAGCAATCTCCTACGAGCAGTACTTC.

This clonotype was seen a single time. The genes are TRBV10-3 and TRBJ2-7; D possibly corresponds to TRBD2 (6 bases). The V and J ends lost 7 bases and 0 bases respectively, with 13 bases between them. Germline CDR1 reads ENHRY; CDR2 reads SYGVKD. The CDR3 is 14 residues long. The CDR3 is CAINAGRLSYEQYF. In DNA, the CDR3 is TGTGCCATCAATGCGGGGCGGCTCTCCTACGAGCAGTACTTC.

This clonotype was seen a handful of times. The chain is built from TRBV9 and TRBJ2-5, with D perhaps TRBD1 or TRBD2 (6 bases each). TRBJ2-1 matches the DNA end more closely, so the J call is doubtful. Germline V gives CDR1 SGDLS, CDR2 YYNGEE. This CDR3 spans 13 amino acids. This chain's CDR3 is CASSHSGGPEQFF. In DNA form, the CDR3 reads TGTGCCAGCAGCCACAGTGGGGGGCCCGAGCAGTTCTTC.

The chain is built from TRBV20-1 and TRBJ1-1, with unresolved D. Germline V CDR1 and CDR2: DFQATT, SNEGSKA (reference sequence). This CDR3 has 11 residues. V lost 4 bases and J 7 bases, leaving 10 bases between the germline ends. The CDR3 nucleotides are TGCAGTGCTATGGATTCGGATGAAGCTTTCTTT. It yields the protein CSAMDSDEAFF.

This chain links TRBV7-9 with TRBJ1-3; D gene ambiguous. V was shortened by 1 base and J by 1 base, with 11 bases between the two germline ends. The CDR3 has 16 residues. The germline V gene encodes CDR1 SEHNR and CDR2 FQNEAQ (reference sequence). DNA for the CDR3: TGTGCCAGCAGCTTAGAAGCGGGTTCTTCTGGAAACACCATATATTTT. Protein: CASSLEAGSSGNTIYF.

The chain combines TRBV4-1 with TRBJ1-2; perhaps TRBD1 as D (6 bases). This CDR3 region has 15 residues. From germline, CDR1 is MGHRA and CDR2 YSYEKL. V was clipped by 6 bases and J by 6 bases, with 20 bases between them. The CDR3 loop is CASSPQAPGVDGYTF. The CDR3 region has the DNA TGCGCCAGCAGTCCCCAGGCCCCAGGGGTGGATGGCTACACCTTC.

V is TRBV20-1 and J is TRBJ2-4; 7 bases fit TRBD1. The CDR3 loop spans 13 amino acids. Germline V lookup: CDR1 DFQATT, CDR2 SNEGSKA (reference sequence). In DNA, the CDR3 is TGCAGCGCCTGGGACAGCACCAAAAACATTCAGTACTTC. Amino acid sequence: CSAWDSTKNIQYF.

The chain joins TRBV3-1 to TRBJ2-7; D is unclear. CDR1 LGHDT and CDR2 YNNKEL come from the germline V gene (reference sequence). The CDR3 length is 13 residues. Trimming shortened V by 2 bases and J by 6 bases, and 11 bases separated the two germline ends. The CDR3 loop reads CASSQLGDREQYF. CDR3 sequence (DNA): TGTGCCAGCAGCCAACTCGGAGATCGCGAGCAGTACTTC.

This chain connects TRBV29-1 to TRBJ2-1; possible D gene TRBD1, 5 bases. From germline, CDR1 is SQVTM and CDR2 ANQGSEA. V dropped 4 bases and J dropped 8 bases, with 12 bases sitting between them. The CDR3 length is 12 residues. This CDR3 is CSVVGRAYEQFF. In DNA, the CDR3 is TGCAGCGTTGTCGGCAGGGCCTATGAGCAGTTCTTC.

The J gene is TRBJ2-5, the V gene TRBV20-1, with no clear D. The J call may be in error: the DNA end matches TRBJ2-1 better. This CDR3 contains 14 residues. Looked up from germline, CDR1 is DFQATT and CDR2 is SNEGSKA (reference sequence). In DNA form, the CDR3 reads TGCAGTGCTAGGGACGAATACACCGGCAATGAGCAGTTCTTC. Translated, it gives CSARDEYTGNEQFF.

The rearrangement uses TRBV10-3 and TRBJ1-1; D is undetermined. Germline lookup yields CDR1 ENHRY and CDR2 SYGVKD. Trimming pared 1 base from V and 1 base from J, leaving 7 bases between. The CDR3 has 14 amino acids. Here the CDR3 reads CAISELLSNTEAFF. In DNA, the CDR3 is TGTGCCATCAGTGAGTTGCTGTCGAACACTGAAGCTTTCTTT.

The DNA of the CDR3 is TGTGCCAGCAGCGTAGCTTCGACATCCTACGAGCAGTACTTC. Translating gives CASSVASTSYEQYF. The rearrangement joins TRBV9 to TRBJ2-5; the D is unclear. The J call may be wrong; the DNA end is better matched by TRBJ2-7. Germline CDR1 SGDLS, CDR2 YYNGEE. This CDR3 spans 14 amino acids.

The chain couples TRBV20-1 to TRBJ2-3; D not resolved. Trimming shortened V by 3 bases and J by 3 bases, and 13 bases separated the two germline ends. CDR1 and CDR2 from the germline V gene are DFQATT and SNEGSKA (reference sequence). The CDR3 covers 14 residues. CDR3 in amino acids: CSASEDIRTDTQYF. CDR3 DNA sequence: TGCAGTGCTAGTGAAGACATACGGACAGATACGCAGTATTTT.

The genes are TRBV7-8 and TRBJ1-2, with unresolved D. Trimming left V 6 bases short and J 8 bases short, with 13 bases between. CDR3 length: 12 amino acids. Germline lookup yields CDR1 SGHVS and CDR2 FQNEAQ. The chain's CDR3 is CASREHEGGYTF. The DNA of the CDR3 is TGTGCCAGCAGGGAACACGAGGGCGGCTACACCTTC.